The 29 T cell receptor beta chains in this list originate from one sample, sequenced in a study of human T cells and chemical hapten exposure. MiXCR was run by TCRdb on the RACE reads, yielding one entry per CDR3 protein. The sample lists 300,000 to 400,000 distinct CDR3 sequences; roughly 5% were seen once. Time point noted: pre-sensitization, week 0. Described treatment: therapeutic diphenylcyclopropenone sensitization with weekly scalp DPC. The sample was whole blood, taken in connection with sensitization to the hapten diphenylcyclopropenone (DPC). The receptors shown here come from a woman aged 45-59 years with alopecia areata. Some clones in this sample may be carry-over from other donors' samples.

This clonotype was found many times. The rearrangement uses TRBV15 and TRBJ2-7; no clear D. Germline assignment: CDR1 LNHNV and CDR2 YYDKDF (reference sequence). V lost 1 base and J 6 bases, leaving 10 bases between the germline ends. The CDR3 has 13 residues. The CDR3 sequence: CATSRGGSIEQYF. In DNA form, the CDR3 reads TGTGCCACCAGCAGAGGGGGTAGCATCGAGCAGTACTTC.

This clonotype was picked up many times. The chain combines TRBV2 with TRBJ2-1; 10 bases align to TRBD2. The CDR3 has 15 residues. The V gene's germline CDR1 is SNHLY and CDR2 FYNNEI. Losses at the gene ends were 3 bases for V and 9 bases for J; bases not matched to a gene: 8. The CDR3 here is CASSDQVLAGSEQFF. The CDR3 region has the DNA TGTGCCAGCAGTGATCAGGTACTAGCGGGGAGTGAGCAGTTCTTC.

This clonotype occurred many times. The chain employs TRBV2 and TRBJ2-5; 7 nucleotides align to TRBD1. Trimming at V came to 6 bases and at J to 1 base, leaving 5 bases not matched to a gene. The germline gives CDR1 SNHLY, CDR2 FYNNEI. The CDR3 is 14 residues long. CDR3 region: CASSPDRSQETQYF. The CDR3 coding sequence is TGTGCCAGCAGCCCGGACAGGTCCCAAGAGACCCAGTACTTC.

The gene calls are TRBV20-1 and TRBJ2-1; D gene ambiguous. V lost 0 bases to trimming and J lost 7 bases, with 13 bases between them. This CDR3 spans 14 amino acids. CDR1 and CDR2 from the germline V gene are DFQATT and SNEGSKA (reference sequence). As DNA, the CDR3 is TGCAGTGCTAGAGATCGGGCTCACCAGAATGAGCAGTTCTTC. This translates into CSARDRAHQNEQFF.

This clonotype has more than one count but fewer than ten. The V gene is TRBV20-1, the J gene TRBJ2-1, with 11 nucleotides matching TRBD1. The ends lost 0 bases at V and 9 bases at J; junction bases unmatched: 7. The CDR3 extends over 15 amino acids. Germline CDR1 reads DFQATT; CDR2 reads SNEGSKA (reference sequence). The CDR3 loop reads CSARDGDRGKGEQFF. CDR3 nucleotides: TGCAGTGCTAGAGATGGGGACAGGGGGAAAGGTGAGCAGTTCTTC.

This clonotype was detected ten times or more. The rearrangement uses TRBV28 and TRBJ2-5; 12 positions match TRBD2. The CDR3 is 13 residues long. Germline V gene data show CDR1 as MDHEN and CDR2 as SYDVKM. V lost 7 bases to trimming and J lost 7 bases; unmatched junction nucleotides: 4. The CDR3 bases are TGTGCCAGCAATCTAGCGGGAGGGAGGACCCAGTACTTC. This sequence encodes CASNLAGGRTQYF.

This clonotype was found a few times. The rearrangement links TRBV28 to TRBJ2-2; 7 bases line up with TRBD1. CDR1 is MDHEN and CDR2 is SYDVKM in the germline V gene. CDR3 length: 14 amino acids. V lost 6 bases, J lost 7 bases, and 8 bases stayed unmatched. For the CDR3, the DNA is TGTGCCAGCAGCCTTCAGGGGGTGCACGGGGAGCTGTTTTTT. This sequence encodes CASSLQGVHGELFF.

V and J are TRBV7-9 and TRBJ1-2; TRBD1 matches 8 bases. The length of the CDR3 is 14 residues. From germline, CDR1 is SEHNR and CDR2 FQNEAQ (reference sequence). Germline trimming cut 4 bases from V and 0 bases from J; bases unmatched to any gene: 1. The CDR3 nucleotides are TGTGCCAGCAGCTCGACAGGGGCTAACTATGGCTACACCTTC. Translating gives CASSSTGANYGYTF. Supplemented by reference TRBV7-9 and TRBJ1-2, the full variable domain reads DTGVSQNPRHKITKRGQNVTFRCDPISEHNRLYWYRQTLGQGPEFLTYFQNEAQLEKSRLLSDRFSAERPKGSFSTLEIQRTEQGDSAMYLCASSSTGANYGYTFGSGTRLTVV.

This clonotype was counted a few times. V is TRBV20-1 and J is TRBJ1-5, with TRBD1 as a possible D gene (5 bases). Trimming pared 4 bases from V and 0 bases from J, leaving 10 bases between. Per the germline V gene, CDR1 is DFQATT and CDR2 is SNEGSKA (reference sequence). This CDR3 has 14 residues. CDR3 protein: CSATEGNSNQPQHF. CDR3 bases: TGCAGTGCTACGGAGGGGAATAGCAATCAGCCCCAGCATTTT.

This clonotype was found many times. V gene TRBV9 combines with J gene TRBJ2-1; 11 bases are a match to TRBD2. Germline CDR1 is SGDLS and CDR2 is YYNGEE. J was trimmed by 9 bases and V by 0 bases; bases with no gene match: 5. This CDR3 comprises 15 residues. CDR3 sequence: CASSVDSGRAGEQFF. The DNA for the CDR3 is TGTGCCAGCAGCGTAGATAGCGGGAGGGCCGGTGAGCAGTTCTTC.

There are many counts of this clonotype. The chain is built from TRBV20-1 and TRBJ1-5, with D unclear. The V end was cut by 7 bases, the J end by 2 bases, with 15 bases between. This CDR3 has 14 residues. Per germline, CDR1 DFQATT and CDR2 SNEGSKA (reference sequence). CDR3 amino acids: CSGNTGSGNQPQHF. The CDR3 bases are TGCAGTGGCAACACGGGGTCGGGCAATCAGCCCCAGCATTTT.

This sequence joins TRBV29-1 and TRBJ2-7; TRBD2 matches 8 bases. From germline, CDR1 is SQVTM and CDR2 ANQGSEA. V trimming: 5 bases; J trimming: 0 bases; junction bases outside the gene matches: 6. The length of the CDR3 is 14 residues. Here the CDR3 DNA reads TGCAGCGTTCGAAAGCGGGGGAGCTCCTACGAGCAGTACTTC. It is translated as CSVRKRGSSYEQYF.

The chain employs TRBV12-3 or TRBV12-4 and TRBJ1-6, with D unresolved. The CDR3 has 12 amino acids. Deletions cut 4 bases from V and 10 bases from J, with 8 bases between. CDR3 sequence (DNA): TGTGCCAGCAGTTCCCCACAGTCACCCCTCCACTTT. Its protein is CASSSPQSPLHF.

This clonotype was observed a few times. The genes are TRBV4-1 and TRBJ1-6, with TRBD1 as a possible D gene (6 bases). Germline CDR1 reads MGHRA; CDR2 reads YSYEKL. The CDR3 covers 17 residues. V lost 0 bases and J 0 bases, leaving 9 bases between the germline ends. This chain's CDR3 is CASSQETGRSYNSPLHF. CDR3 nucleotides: TGCGCCAGCAGCCAAGAGACAGGCCGCTCCTATAATTCACCCCTCCACTTT.

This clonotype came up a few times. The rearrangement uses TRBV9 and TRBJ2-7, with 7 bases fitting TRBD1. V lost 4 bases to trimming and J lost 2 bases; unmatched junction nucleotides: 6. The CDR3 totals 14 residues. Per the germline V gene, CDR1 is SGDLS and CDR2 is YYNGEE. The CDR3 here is CASSPTGTPYEQYF. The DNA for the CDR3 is TGTGCCAGCAGCCCGACAGGGACCCCCTACGAGCAGTACTTC.

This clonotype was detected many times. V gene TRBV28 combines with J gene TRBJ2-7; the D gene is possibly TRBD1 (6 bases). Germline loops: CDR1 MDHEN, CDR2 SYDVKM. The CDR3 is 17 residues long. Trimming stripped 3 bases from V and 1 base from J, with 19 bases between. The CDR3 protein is CASSFNLRDIGSYEQYF. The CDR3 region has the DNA TGTGCCAGCAGTTTTAACCTCCGGGACATTGGGTCCTACGAGCAGTACTTC.

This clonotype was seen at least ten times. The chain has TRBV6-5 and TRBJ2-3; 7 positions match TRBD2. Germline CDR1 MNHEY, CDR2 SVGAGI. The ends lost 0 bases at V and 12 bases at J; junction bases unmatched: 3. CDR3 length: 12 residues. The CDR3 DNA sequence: TGTGCCAGCAGTTACTCGGGGGAGGGCCAGTATTTT. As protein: CASSYSGEGQYF.

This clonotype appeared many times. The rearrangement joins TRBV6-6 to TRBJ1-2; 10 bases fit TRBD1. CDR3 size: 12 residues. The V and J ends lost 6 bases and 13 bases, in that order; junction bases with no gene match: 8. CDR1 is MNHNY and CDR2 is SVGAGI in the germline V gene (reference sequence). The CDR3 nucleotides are TGTGCCAGCAGCCGTGACAGGGGGCCGCCCACCTTC. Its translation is CASSRDRGPPTF.

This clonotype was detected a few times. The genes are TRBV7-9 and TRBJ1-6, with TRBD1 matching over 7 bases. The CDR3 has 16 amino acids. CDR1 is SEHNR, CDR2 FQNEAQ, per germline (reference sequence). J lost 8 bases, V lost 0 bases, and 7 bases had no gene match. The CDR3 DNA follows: TGTGCCAGCAGCTTAGCGCTCACCGGACAGGATTCACCCCTCCACTTT. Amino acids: CASSLALTGQDSPLHF.

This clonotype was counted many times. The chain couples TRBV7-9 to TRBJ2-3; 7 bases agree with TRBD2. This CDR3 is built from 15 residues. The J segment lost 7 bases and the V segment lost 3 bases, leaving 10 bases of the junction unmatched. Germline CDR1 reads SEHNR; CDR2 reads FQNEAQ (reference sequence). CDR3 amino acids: CASSFGGEGGNTQYF. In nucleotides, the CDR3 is TGTGCCAGCAGCTTCGGCGGGGAGGGAGGAAATACGCAGTATTTT.

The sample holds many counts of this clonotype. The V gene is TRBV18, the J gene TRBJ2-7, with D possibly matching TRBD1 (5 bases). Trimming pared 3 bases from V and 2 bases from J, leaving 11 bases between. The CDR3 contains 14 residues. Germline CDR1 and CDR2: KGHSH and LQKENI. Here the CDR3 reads CASSPYRQPYEQYF. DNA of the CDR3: TGTGCCAGCTCACCGTACCGACAGCCCTACGAGCAGTACTTC.

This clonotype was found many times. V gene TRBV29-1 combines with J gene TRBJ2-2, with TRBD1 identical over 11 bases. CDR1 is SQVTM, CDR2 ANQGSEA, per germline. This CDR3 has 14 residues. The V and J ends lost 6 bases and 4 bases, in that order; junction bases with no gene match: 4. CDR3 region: CSVWGTGGTGELFF. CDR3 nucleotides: TGCAGCGTATGGGGGACAGGGGGCACCGGGGAGCTGTTTTTT.

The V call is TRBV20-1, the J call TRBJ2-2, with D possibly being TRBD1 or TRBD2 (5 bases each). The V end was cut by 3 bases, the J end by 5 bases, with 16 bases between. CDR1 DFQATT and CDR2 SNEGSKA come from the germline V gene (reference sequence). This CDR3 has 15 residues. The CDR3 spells CSASPTSGTTGELFF. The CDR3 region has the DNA TGCAGTGCTAGCCCCACCTCGGGGACGACCGGGGAGCTGTTTTTT.

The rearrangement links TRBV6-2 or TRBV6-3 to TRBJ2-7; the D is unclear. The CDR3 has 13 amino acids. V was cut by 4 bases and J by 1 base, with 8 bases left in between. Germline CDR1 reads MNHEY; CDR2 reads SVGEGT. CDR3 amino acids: CASSSLDSYEQYF. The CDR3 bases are TGTGCCAGCAGTTCCCTTGATTCCTACGAGCAGTACTTC.

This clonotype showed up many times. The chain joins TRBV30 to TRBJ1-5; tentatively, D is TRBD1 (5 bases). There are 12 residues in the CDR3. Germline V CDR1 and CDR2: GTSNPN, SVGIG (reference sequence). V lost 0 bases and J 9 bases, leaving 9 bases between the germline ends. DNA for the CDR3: TGTGCCTGGAGTGTCCCGGGGCGGCCCCAGCATTTT. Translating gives CAWSVPGRPQHF.

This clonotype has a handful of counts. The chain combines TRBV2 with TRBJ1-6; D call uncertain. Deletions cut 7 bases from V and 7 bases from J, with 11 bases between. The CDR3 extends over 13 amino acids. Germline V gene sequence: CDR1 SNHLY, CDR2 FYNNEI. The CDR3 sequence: CASKAAENSPLHF. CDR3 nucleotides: TGTGCCAGCAAGGCGGCGGAAAATTCACCCCTCCACTTT.

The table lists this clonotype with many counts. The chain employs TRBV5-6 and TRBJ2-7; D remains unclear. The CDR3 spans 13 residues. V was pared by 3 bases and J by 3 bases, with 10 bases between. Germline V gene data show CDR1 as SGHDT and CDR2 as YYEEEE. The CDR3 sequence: CASSSTGHYEQYF. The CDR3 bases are TGTGCCAGCAGCTCAACGGGCCACTACGAGCAGTACTTC. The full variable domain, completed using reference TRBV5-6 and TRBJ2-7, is DAGVTQSPTHLIKTRGQQVTLRCSPKSGHDTVSWYQQALGQGPQFIFQYYEEEERQRGNFPDRFSGHQFPNYSSELNVNALLLGDSALYLCASSSTGHYEQYFGPGTRLTVT.

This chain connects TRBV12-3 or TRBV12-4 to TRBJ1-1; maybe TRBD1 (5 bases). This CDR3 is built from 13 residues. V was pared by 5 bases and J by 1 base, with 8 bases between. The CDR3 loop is CASSVTANTEAFF. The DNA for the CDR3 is TGTGCCAGCAGTGTGACAGCGAACACTGAAGCTTTCTTT.

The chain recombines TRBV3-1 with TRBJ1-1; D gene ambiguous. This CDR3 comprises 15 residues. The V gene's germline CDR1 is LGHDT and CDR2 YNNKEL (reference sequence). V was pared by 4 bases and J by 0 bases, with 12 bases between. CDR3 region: CASSPIFGMNTEAFF. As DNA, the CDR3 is TGTGCCAGCAGCCCTATATTCGGAATGAACACTGAAGCTTTCTTT.